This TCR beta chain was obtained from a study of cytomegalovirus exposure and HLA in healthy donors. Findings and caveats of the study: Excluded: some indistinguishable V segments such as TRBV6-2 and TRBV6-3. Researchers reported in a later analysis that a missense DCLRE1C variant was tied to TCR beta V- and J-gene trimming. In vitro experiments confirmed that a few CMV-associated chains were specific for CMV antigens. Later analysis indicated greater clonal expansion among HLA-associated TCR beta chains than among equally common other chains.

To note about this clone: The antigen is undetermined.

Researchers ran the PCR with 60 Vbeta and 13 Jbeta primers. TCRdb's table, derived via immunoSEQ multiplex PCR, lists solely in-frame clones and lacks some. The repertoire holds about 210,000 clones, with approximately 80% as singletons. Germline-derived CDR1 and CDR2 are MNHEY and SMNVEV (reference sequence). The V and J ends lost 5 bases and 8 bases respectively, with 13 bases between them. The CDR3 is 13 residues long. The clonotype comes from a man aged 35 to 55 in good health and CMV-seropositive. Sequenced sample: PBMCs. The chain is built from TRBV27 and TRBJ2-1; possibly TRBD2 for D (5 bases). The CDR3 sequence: CASSLLEGYEQFF. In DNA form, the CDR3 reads TGTGCCAGCAGTCTCCTAGAGGGCTATGAGCAGTTCTTC.